This TCR beta chain was sequenced during a study of T cell responses to AZD1222 COVID-19 vaccine. General study results and limits: Most donors were white British, females outnumbered males, and clonal diversity was possibly underestimated.

In regard to this clone: Its cognate antigen is unknown.

Sequencing used immunoSEQ multiplex PCR; TCRdb keeps in-frame clones, though not all of them. This sample has about 130,000 clones, with just under 95% found just once. The receptor's source is an adult in good health. The starting material was peripheral blood, obtained on day 0 of AZD1222 vaccination.

CDR3 nucleotides: TGTGCCACCAGCCAAGGGCTAGCGGGAGGTTTGGATACGCAGTATTTT. Translated: CATSQGLAGGLDTQYF. The chain is built from TRBV15 and TRBJ2-3, with 11 bases that match TRBD2. Losses at the gene ends were 5 bases for V and 6 bases for J; bases not matched to a gene: 10. The CDR3 loop spans 16 amino acids. The germline gives CDR1 LNHNV, CDR2 YYDKDF (reference sequence).